The 7 T cell receptor beta chains presented below share a single source sample, sequenced in a study of T cell changes during pregnancy in multiple sclerosis. Repertoires were generated with immunoSEQ multiplex PCR, while TCRdb's copy carries only in-frame clones and drops some. The repertoire includes tens of thousands of clones, 91% of them detected once, and roughly 0.29% sits in the top ten. The sequencing used CD4+ T cells from peripheral blood mononuclear cells, collected in the third trimester of pregnancy. Receptors were obtained from a female donor in good health, enrolled as a control in a pregnancy study.

The V gene is TRBV14, the J gene TRBJ1-1; weak D call: TRBD1 (5 bases). The germline CDR1 and CDR2 sequences are SGHDN and FVKESK. Trimming took off 0 bases at V and 8 bases at J, with 13 bases between the two ends. This CDR3 is 14 amino acids long. The CDR3 DNA reads TGTGCCAGCAGCCAAGATTTGGGGGGAGGAGAAGCTTTCTTT. It encodes CASSQDLGGGEAFF.

This clone has more than one count but fewer than ten. The gene calls are TRBV29-1 and TRBJ1-1; D possibly corresponds to TRBD1 (6 bases). Germline values: CDR1 SQVTM, CDR2 ANQGSEA. This CDR3 contains 16 residues. Trimming took off 4 bases at V and 1 base at J, with 19 bases between the two ends. This CDR3 reads CSVAYRQEGWNTEAFF. Written as DNA, the CDR3 is TGCAGCGTTGCATATAGACAGGAAGGCTGGAACACTGAAGCTTTCTTT.

This chain connects TRBV4-3 to TRBJ1-6, with D perhaps matching TRBD1 (5 bases). V dropped 3 bases and J dropped 4 bases, with 10 bases sitting between them. Germline assignment: CDR1 LGHNA and CDR2 YSLEER. The CDR3 has 15 amino acids. Here the CDR3 DNA reads TGCGCCAGCAGCCATTTGGGGACTTATAATTCACCCCTCCACTTT. This codes for CASSHLGTYNSPLHF.

This chain links TRBV10-3 with TRBJ2-3, with TRBD1 matching over 11 bases. Germline V lookup: CDR1 ENHRY, CDR2 SYGVKD. The CDR3 covers 15 residues. V lost 6 bases and J lost 6; bases outside the gene matches: 8. The CDR3 DNA follows: TGTGCCATCAGGGGACAGGGGGACGGCGGGGATACGCAGTATTTT. Translating it yields CAIRGQGDGGDTQYF.

The chain recombines TRBV4-3 with TRBJ1-6, with 12 bases lining up with TRBD1. Germline CDR1 and CDR2: LGHNA and YSLEER. J was trimmed by 9 bases and V by 0 bases; bases with no gene match: 6. The CDR3 has 17 residues. CDR3 coding DNA: TGCGCCAGCAGCCAAGATGGGACAGGGGGCCGGGGTTCACCCCTCCACTTT. Its translation is CASSQDGTGGRGSPLHF.

This chain links TRBV2 with TRBJ2-7, with 9 bases identical to TRBD1. After removal of 4 bases from V and 2 bases from J, the junction contained 6 bases not matched to a gene. The CDR3 is 15 residues long. The germline gives CDR1 SNHLY, CDR2 FYNNEI. The CDR3 DNA reads as TGTGCCAGCAGTGGGGGGGGACAGGGACCCTACGAGCAGTACTTC. Translation gives CASSGGGQGPYEQYF. Full variable domain (remainder filled in from reference TRBV2 and TRBJ2-7): EPEVTQTPSHQVTQMGQEVILRCVPISNHLYFYWYRQILGQKVEFLVSFYNNEISEKSEIFDDQFSVERPDGSNFTLKIRSTKLEDSAMYFCASSGGGQGPYEQYFGPGTRLTVT.

For the CDR3, the DNA is TGTGCCAGCAGCCCCACCCGGGACAGATTCTCCTACGAGCAGTACTTC. This codes for CASSPTRDRFSYEQYF. V is TRBV7-2 and J is TRBJ2-7; 7 bases are a match to TRBD1. V shed 5 bases and J 0 bases; nucleotides not matched to a gene: 10. The CDR3 runs to 16 residues. Germline V gene data show CDR1 as SGHTA and CDR2 as FQGNSA.